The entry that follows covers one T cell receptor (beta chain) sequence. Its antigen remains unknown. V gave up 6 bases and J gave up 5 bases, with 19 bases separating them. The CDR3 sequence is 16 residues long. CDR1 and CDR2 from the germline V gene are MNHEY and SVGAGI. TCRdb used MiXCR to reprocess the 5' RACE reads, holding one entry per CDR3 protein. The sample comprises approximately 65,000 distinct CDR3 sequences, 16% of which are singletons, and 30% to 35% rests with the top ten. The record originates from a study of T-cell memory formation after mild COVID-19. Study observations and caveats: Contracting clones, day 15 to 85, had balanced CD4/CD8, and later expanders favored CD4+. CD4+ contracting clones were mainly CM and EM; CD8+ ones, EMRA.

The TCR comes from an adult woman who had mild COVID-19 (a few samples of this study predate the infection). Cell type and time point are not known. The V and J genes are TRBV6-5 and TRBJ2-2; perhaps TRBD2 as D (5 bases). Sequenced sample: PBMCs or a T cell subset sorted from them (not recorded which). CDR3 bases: TGTGCCAGCAGCCCCGGCCGAGGGAGAGATACCGGGGAGCTGTTTTTT. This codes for CASSPGRGRDTGELFF.